What follows describes a single T cell receptor beta chain. Profiled with immunoSEQ multiplex PCR; TCRdb holds only in-frame clones, not every one. The sample lists just over 650,000 clones, 75% to 90% occurring once. The data stem from a study of blood T cell repertoires in COVID-19. Germline CDR1 and CDR2: MNHNS and SASEGT. Trimming pared 0 bases from V and 4 bases from J, leaving 18 bases between. This CDR3 contains 17 residues. The chain links TRBV6-1 to TRBJ1-1; a possible D gene is TRBD1 (5 bases). The origin of this receptor is a woman under 30 with acute or convalescent COVID-19. The sample taken for sequencing was peripheral blood. CDR3 amino acids: CASSEAAGRGIGTEAFF. The CDR3, as DNA: TGTGCCAGCAGTGAAGCTGCGGGGCGGGGGATAGGCACTGAAGCTTTCTTT.